This TCR beta chain was profiled in a study of PD-L1 blockade in urothelial cancer. The overall study: It was in 2014 that patients started atezolizumab at 1,200 mg intravenously every 3 weeks. Patients had undergone 0 to 3 prior chemotherapy regimens. About 90% of the roughly 29 patients comprised males who had bladder-origin urothelial cancer. Blood analysis was done at 3 weeks (second dose) and 6 weeks after treatment began.

Time point meaning: peripheral blood 6 weeks after treatment start. The table came from immunoSEQ multiplex PCR; TCRdb's copy has only in-frame clones and leaves some out. Here the sample spans about 120,000 clones, more than 85% being singletons. The CDR3 covers 14 residues. V gave up 4 bases and J gave up 4 bases; unmatched junction bases: 4. Germline assignment: CDR1 SGHNT and CDR2 YYREEE (reference sequence). This receptor was identified in a man aged 55-75 years with urothelial cancer. The genes are TRBV5-4 and TRBJ2-5; 10 nucleotides match TRBD1. The sample here was PBMCs, taken around atezolizumab (anti-PD-L1) treatment. This CDR3 is CASSPGDRGETQYF. CDR3 bases: TGTGCCAGCAGCCCCGGGGACAGGGGAGAGACCCAGTACTTC.